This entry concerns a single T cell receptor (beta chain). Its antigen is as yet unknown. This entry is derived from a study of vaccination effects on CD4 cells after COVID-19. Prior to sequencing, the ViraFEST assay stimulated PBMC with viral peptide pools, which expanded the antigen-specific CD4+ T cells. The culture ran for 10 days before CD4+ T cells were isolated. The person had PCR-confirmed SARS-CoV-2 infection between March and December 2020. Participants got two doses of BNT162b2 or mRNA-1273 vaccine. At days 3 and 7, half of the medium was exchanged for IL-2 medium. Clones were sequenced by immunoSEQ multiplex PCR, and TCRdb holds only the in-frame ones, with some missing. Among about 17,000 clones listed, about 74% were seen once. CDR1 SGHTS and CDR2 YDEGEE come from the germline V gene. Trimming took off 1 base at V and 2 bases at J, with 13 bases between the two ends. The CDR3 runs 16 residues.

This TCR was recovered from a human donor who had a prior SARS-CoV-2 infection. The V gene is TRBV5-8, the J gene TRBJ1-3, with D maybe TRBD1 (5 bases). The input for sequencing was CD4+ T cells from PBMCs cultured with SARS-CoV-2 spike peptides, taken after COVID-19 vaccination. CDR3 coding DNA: TGTGCCAGCAGCTTGTTATTCGCCAGGGCTGGAAACACCATATATTTT. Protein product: CASSLLFARAGNTIYF. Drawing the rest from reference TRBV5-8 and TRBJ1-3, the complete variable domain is EAGVTQSPTHLIKTRGQQATLRCSPISGHTSVYWYQQALGLGLQFLLWYDEGEERNRGNFPPRFSGRQFPNYSSELNVNALELEDSALYLCASSLLFARAGNTIYFGEGSWLTVV.